The 22 T cell receptor beta chains below all came from one sample that was sequenced in a study of T-cell reconstitution after alpha-beta-depleted transplantation in children. Preparation of the TCRbeta library used unique molecular identifiers. TCRdb processed the PCR reads anew with MiXCR; each CDR3 protein has one entry. The table has 350,000 to 400,000 distinct CDR3 sequences, approximately 20% seen once. The material sequenced was PBMCs from the stem cell graft donor, taken from the stem cell graft. These TCRs come from a human donor who donated a stem cell graft to a child with acute myeloid leukemia.

J is TRBJ2-1 and V is TRBV25-1; 9 bases are a match to TRBD2. J gave up 3 bases and V 0 bases, and 12 bases lay outside the gene matches. CDR1 MGHDK and CDR2 SYGVNS come from the germline V gene. The CDR3 spans 19 residues. CDR3 DNA sequence: TGTGCCAGCAGTGAATATAAGTTGGGAGGGACTAGCCTCTACAATGAGCAGTTCTTC. Translation: CASSEYKLGGTSLYNEQFF.

This clonotype turned up a few times. The chain carries TRBV7-9 and TRBJ2-2; D remains ambiguous. The CDR3 covers 11 residues. The germline CDR1 and CDR2 sequences are SEHNR and FQNEAQ (reference sequence). The ends were cut back, 8 bases at V and 5 bases at J, with 6 bases in the middle. The CDR3 loop reads CASEGTGELFF. CDR3 nucleotides: TGTGCCAGCGAAGGGACCGGGGAGCTGTTTTTT.

This clonotype was seen only a few times. The rearrangement uses TRBV4-1 and TRBJ1-6, with 9 bases matching TRBD1. V shed 1 base, J shed 7 bases, and the junction held 8 bases outside the gene matches. This CDR3 spans 17 amino acids. The germline gives CDR1 MGHRA, CDR2 YSYEKL. CDR3 nucleotide sequence: TGCGCCAGCAGCCAAGGGATAGGGACAGGGTTCAATTCACCCCTCCACTTT. This encodes CASSQGIGTGFNSPLHF.

This clonotype has just a few counts. The chain employs TRBV28 and TRBJ2-7; D assignment may be TRBD1 or TRBD2 (5 bases each). Germline V gene data show CDR1 as MDHEN and CDR2 as SYDVKM. V lost 8 bases and J lost 2, with 16 bases in between. The length of the CDR3 is 14 residues. CDR3 loop: CASASGTVTYEQYF. CDR3 nucleotides: TGTGCCAGCGCCTCAGGGACGGTTACCTACGAGCAGTACTTC.

The chain recombines TRBV4-2 with TRBJ2-5; 7 nucleotides line up with TRBD1. The junction had 5 bases not matched to a gene; V was cut back by 2 bases and J by 5 bases. The germline V gene encodes CDR1 LGHNA and CDR2 YNFKEQ. There are 14 residues in the CDR3. As DNA, the CDR3 is TGTGCCAGCAGCCAATCTACAGGGGTGGAGACCCAGTACTTC. Translated: CASSQSTGVETQYF.

The table lists this clonotype with a few counts. The rearrangement uses TRBV12-3 or TRBV12-4 and TRBJ2-1; 8 positions match TRBD2. V was pared by 8 bases and J by 7 bases, with 10 bases of the junction left unmatched. The CDR3 extends over 14 amino acids. In DNA, the CDR3 is TGTGCCAGCCGCGATAGCGGGATGGAAAATGAGCAGTTCTTC. Amino acid sequence: CASRDSGMENEQFF.

The V call is TRBV5-1, the J call TRBJ1-4; D is unclear. Germline lookup yields CDR1 SGHRS and CDR2 YFSETQ. V lost 3 bases to trimming and J lost 0 bases, with 9 bases between them. CDR3 length equals 15 residues. The CDR3 DNA follows: TGCGCCAGCAGCTGGCGAGTGGCAACTAATGAAAAACTGTTTTTT. Amino acid sequence: CASSWRVATNEKLFF.

V gene TRBV27 combines with J gene TRBJ2-1; D is uncertain. The V end was cut by 3 bases, the J end by 7 bases, with 10 bases between. CDR1 is MNHEY, CDR2 SMNVEV, per germline (reference sequence). CDR3 length: 13 residues. In DNA, the CDR3 is TGTGCCAGCAGTTTCTTTGTGGGGAATGAGCAGTTCTTC. It translates to CASSFFVGNEQFF.

This sequence joins TRBV25-1 and TRBJ1-6; D ambiguous. This CDR3 is 12 amino acids long. V lost 4 bases and J 7 bases, leaving 5 bases between the germline ends. CDR1 is MGHDK and CDR2 is SYGVNS in the germline V gene. Written as DNA, the CDR3 is TGTGCCAGCAGTGGTGGGAATTCACCCCTCCACTTT. This sequence encodes CASSGGNSPLHF.

The chain couples TRBV7-2 to TRBJ1-3; D not certain. The CDR3 has 15 residues. Between the trimmed V and J ends, which lost 5 bases and 0 bases, there was a span of 11 bases. Looked up from germline, CDR1 is SGHTA and CDR2 is FQGNSA. CDR3 residues: CASSPWTGSGNTIYF. CDR3 nucleotides: TGTGCCAGCAGCCCATGGACTGGCTCTGGAAACACCATATATTTT.

About this clonotype itself: One end of the junction fails to match germline, which may point to a read error. V usage is TRBV20-1 and J usage is TRBJ1-6; tentative D call: TRBD1 (6 bases). Germline V gene lookup returns CDR1 DFQATT and CDR2 SNEGSKA (reference sequence). CDR3 size: 14 residues. In nucleotides, the CDR3 is TGCTGTGCTAGGGGGGGGGCTTATAATTCACCCCTCCACTTT. Its translation is CCARGGAYNSPLHF.

J is TRBJ1-2 and V is TRBV12-3 or TRBV12-4, with no clear D. This CDR3 region has 14 residues. V lost 6 bases to trimming and J lost 6 bases, with 17 bases between them. Here the CDR3 reads CASRAEHLIDGYTF. In DNA, the CDR3 is TGTGCCAGCAGGGCGGAACATTTAATAGATGGCTACACCTTC.

The chain has TRBV5-1 and TRBJ1-1, with 7 positions matching TRBD1. With V trimmed by 4 bases and J by 1 base, 10 bases remained unmatched. The CDR3 extends over 16 amino acids. Germline V gene lookup returns CDR1 SGHRS and CDR2 YFSETQ. CDR3: CASSDLQGRGNTEAFF. The CDR3 nucleotides read TGCGCCAGCAGCGACTTACAGGGGAGGGGGAACACTGAAGCTTTCTTT.

The chain employs TRBV6-2 or TRBV6-3 and TRBJ2-7, with 8 bases matching TRBD1. CDR3 length: 15 residues. J gave up 2 bases and V 6 bases, and 9 bases lay outside the gene matches. Per the germline V gene, CDR1 is MNHEY and CDR2 is SVGEGT. The CDR3 nucleotides read TGTGCCAGCAGCCCGGGACAGGCGATTACCTACGAGCAGTACTTC. Its protein product is CASSPGQAITYEQYF.

This clonotype was detected ten times or more. The gene calls are TRBV27 and TRBJ1-6; 8 bases match TRBD1. This CDR3 contains 15 residues. Germline CDR1 and CDR2: MNHEY and SMNVEV (reference sequence). V was clipped by 5 bases and J by 10 bases; unmatched bases: 10. CDR3 loop: CASSPQGANSSPLHF. The CDR3, as DNA: TGTGCCAGCAGTCCCCAGGGGGCTAATAGCTCACCCCTCCACTTT.

This clonotype was found a few times. The CDR3 region has the DNA TGTGCCAGCCCTGACCTACGTAACAATGAGCAGTTCTTC. Its translation is CASPDLRNNEQFF. The chain recombines TRBV2 with TRBJ2-1; D gene uncertain. The length of the CDR3 is 13 residues. In germline, CDR1 is SNHLY, CDR2 FYNNEI. The V gene lost 8 bases and the J gene lost 5 bases, with 13 bases spanning the gap.

This chain uses TRBV9 with TRBJ2-7; D gene ambiguous. V was clipped by 6 bases and J by 5 bases, with 12 bases between them. Germline V lookup: CDR1 SGDLS, CDR2 YYNGEE. This CDR3 is 12 amino acids long. CDR3 sequence (DNA): TGTGCCAGCACTTCTGGCGACAACGAGCAGTACTTC. This encodes CASTSGDNEQYF.

In this sample, this clonotype turned up many times. The chain has TRBV12-3 or TRBV12-4 and TRBJ2-1; 9 positions agree with TRBD2. This CDR3 comprises 16 residues. V dropped 0 bases and J dropped 7; count of bases not matched to a gene: 7. The CDR3 bases are TGTGCCAGCAGTTTAGCGGCGGGAGGGCCGAGGAATGAGCAGTTCTTC. Translating it yields CASSLAAGGPRNEQFF.

The CDR3 DNA reads TGTGCCAGCGAGGGAGCGGGGAGTACCCAGAGCTCCTACGAGCAGTACTTC. Translation gives CASEGAGSTQSSYEQYF. V gene TRBV7-9 combines with J gene TRBJ2-7; 7 nucleotides align to TRBD2. V gave up 8 bases and J gave up 0 bases; unmatched junction bases: 16. Germline assignment: CDR1 SEHNR and CDR2 FQNEAQ (reference sequence). CDR3 length: 17 residues.

There are a few counts of this clonotype. The V call is TRBV6-2 or TRBV6-3, the J call TRBJ2-1, with 10 nucleotides matching TRBD2. Germline V gives CDR1 MNHEY, CDR2 SVGEGT. The CDR3 is 16 amino acids. Germline trimming cut 2 bases from V and 3 bases from J; bases unmatched to any gene: 4. CDR3 coding DNA: TGTGCCAGCAGTTACACCCTAGCGGGAGTCTACAATGAGCAGTTCTTC. Amino acid sequence: CASSYTLAGVYNEQFF.

This clonotype appeared a few times. The chain combines TRBV29-1 with TRBJ2-2, with D maybe TRBD2 (6 bases). Germline-derived CDR1 and CDR2 are SQVTM and ANQGSEA. V lost 7 bases, J lost 5 bases, and 17 bases lay in between. The CDR3 loop spans 14 amino acids. The CDR3 nucleotides are TGCAGCGCTAAGCTGCGGGATCAGACCGGGGAGCTGTTTTTT. Its translation: CSAKLRDQTGELFF.

J is TRBJ2-7 and V is TRBV20-1; TRBD2 agrees at 7 bases. Germline values: CDR1 DFQATT, CDR2 SNEGSKA (reference sequence). The CDR3 covers 14 residues. The V segment lost 3 bases and the J segment 0 bases; nucleotides outside the gene matches: 5. CDR3 DNA: TGCAGTGCTAGCCCCGCGGGGGTCTCCTACGAGCAGTACTTC. It encodes CSASPAGVSYEQYF.